The source of this T cell receptor (beta chain) is a study of response to subunit inactivated influenza vaccine. Study-level points and caveats: Authors proposed each seasonal influenza vaccination draws in few new T cells.

This clonotype came up once. Antigen specificity is unknown. J lost 5 bases, V lost 0 bases, and 10 bases had no gene match. The CDR3 totals 17 residues. Germline CDR1 reads LGHDT; CDR2 reads YNNKEL (reference sequence). One entry per CDR3 protein, called by TCRdb with MiXCR from the RT-PCR reads. This sample has about 520,000 distinct CDR3 sequences, with roughly 23% found just once. This TCR came from a man aged 50-59 years who received an inactivated influenza vaccine. The chain links TRBV3-1 to TRBJ2-3, with 8 bases fitting TRBD2. The sequencing used CD4+ T cells sorted from PBMCs, collected 4 to 6 days after vaccination. CDR3 in amino acids: CASSQDPGGAFGDTQYF. DNA of the CDR3: TGTGCCAGCAGCCAAGACCCCGGGGGGGCCTTCGGAGATACGCAGTATTTT.